Following are 31 T cell receptor beta chains from one sample sequenced in a study of beta chain features in type 1 diabetes. Reverse transcribing all isolated RNA meant expressed TCRB transcripts were sequenced. Libraries were prepared by immunoSEQ multiplex PCR; TCRdb keeps only in-frame clonotypes and omits some of them. The data hold 860,000 or so clones, with 15% to 20% observed a single time. The sample comprised naive CD4+ T cells from blood. These receptors were taken from a woman under 30 in good health.

For this clone: At the DNA level, this CDR3 is encoded by other sequences in the same sample as well. The chain has TRBV19 and TRBJ2-3; D is perhaps TRBD2 (6 bases). Germline-derived CDR1 and CDR2 are LNHDA and SQIVND (reference sequence). V lost 3 bases and J 6 bases, leaving 7 bases between the germline ends. The CDR3 has 12 residues. The DNA of the CDR3 is TGTGCCAGTAGTATGGGGAGGGATACGCAGTATTTT. Protein: CASSMGRDTQYF.

This clone was seen only a few times. Different DNA sequences within this sample yield the same CDR3. The DNA of the CDR3 is TGTGCCAGTAGTATCGGGAATCAGCCCCAGCATTTT. Encoded protein: CASSIGNQPQHF. V is TRBV19 and J is TRBJ1-5, with unresolved D. The germline V gene encodes CDR1 LNHDA and CDR2 SQIVND (reference sequence). The CDR3 loop spans 12 amino acids. Trimming took 3 bases from V and 4 from J, leaving 4 bases between them. The full variable domain, with the rest looked up from reference TRBV19 and TRBJ1-5, is DGGITQSPKYLFRKEGQNVTLSCEQNLNHDAMYWYRQDPGQGLRLIYYSQIVNDFQKGDIAEGYSVSREKKESFPLTVTSAQKNPTAFYLCASSIGNQPQHFGDGTRLSIL.

CDR3 sequence: CASTPTDGVEQYF. The DNA of the CDR3 is TGTGCCAGCACACCGACGGACGGGGTCGAGCAGTACTTC. The rearrangement links TRBV27 to TRBJ2-7; a possible D gene is TRBD2 (5 bases). Germline CDR1 and CDR2: MNHEY and SMNVEV (reference sequence). With 7 bases removed from V and 6 bases from J, the gap between germline ends came to 16 bases. The CDR3 is 13 residues long.

This clone has a handful of counts. V usage is TRBV2 and J usage is TRBJ2-4; TRBD2 agrees at 8 bases. The V and J ends lost 5 bases and 0 bases, in that order; junction bases with no gene match: 3. Germline loops: CDR1 SNHLY, CDR2 FYNNEI. CDR3 length equals 15 residues. The DNA of the CDR3 is TGTGCCAGCAGTCTAGCGGGTCTAGCCAAAAACATTCAGTACTTC. Its protein product is CASSLAGLAKNIQYF. Complete variable domain (other parts from reference TRBV2 and TRBJ2-4): EPEVTQTPSHQVTQMGQEVILRCVPISNHLYFYWYRQILGQKVEFLVSFYNNEISEKSEIFDDQFSVERPDGSNFTLKIRSTKLEDSAMYFCASSLAGLAKNIQYFGAGTRLSVL.

There are a few counts of this clone. The chain has TRBV23-1 and TRBJ2-2; TRBD2 matches at 14 bases. TRBV23-1 is an ORF for which the function is uncertain. V shed 2 bases and J 1 base; nucleotides not matched to a gene: 15. The CDR3 consists of 22 residues. CDR3: CASSQDGTPGTSGSLNTGELFF. Written as DNA, the CDR3 is TGCGCCAGCAGTCAAGACGGGACGCCCGGGACTAGCGGGAGTCTGAACACCGGGGAGCTGTTTTTT.

The chain recombines TRBV7-2 with TRBJ2-2; D possibly corresponds to TRBD2 (5 bases). Trimming shortened V by 4 bases and J by 7 bases, and 16 bases separated the two germline ends. The V gene's germline CDR1 is SGHTA and CDR2 FQGNSA. This CDR3 is built from 15 residues. The DNA of the CDR3 is TGTGCCAGCAGCTCTCGCGAGGGCCGGGTCGGGGAGCTGTTTTTT. It is translated as CASSSREGRVGELFF.

The chain recombines TRBV19 with TRBJ2-7; either TRBD1 or TRBD2 may supply D (6 bases each). Between the trimmed V and J ends, which lost 4 bases and 2 bases, there was a span of 12 bases. Germline V gene lookup returns CDR1 LNHDA and CDR2 SQIVND (reference sequence). This CDR3 has 14 amino acids. The CDR3: CASSRGASAYEQYF. CDR3 DNA: TGTGCCAGTAGTAGGGGGGCCTCCGCCTACGAGCAGTACTTC.

There are a few counts of this clone. V is TRBV11-3 and J is TRBJ2-1; D possibly corresponds to TRBD1 (5 bases). Germline CDR1 reads SGHNT; CDR2 reads YENEEA. The CDR3 totals 13 residues. Trimming left V 3 bases short and J 10 bases short, with 13 bases between. In DNA form, the CDR3 reads TGTGCCAGCAGCTTGACCCCCAAGGGGGAGCAGTTCTTC. It translates to CASSLTPKGEQFF.

The V gene is TRBV7-9, the J gene TRBJ2-3, with 13 bases that match TRBD2. The CDR3 is 16 residues long. Trimming removed 6 bases from V and 6 bases from J; junction bases left unmatched: 9. Germline loops: CDR1 SEHNR, CDR2 FQNEAQ (reference sequence). The CDR3 sequence: CASSWTSGSERDTQYF. For the CDR3, the DNA is TGTGCCAGCAGTTGGACTAGCGGGAGTGAGCGGGATACGCAGTATTTT. The full variable domain, with the rest looked up from reference TRBV7-9 and TRBJ2-3, is DTGVSQNPRHKITKRGQNVTFRCDPISEHNRLYWYRQTLGQGPEFLTYFQNEAQLEKSRLLSDRFSAERPKGSFSTLEIQRTEQGDSAMYLCASSWTSGSERDTQYFGPGTRLTVL.

V gene TRBV5-6 combines with J gene TRBJ2-5; 7 bases are a match to TRBD1. J was trimmed by 2 bases and V by 3 bases; bases with no gene match: 4. The V gene's germline CDR1 is SGHDT and CDR2 YYEEEE. The CDR3 totals 14 residues. The CDR3 reads CASSYGTAQETQYF. CDR3 bases: TGTGCCAGCAGCTACGGGACAGCGCAAGAGACCCAGTACTTC.

This clone has a handful of counts. The rearrangement uses TRBV18 and TRBJ2-2; D gene uncertain. Trimming removed 3 bases at V and 6 bases at J, with 5 bases between. Per the germline V gene, CDR1 is KGHSH and CDR2 is LQKENI. The CDR3 sequence is 12 residues long. CDR3 sequence reads: CASSPAAGELFF. The CDR3 DNA follows: TGTGCCAGCTCACCGGCTGCCGGGGAGCTGTTTTTT.

The J gene is TRBJ2-5, the V gene TRBV7-2, with TRBD2 identical over 9 bases. The germline gives CDR1 SGHTA, CDR2 FQGNSA. With V trimmed by 0 bases and J by 1 base, 6 bases remained unmatched. This CDR3 has 17 amino acids. Here the CDR3 DNA reads TGTGCCAGCAGCTTAGCGTCGATAGCGGGAGCCCAAGAGACCCAGTACTTC. Amino acids: CASSLASIAGAQETQYF.

This clone was counted only a few times. The chain links TRBV18 to TRBJ1-2; no firm D call. The CDR3 runs to 14 residues. The V end lost 0 bases, the J end lost 4 bases, and 9 bases lay between the germline ends. CDR1 is KGHSH and CDR2 is LQKENI in the germline V gene. In nucleotides, the CDR3 is TGTGCCAGCTCACCACCGACCGCCACCTATGGCTACACCTTC. Translated: CASSPPTATYGYTF.

This clone was seen more than once but under ten times. V usage is TRBV18 and J usage is TRBJ2-5, with D possibly being TRBD2 (5 bases). Germline V gene sequence: CDR1 KGHSH, CDR2 LQKENI. The CDR3 totals 14 residues. V dropped 4 bases and J dropped 1 base, with 10 bases sitting between them. This chain's CDR3 is CASSRRGFQETQYF. In DNA, the CDR3 is TGTGCCAGCTCACGCCGGGGTTTCCAAGAGACCCAGTACTTC. Variable domain in full (rest from reference TRBV18 and TRBJ2-5): NAGVMQNPRHLVRRRGQEARLRCSPMKGHSHVYWYRQLPEEGLKFMVYLQKENIIDESGMPKERFSAEFPKEGPSILRIQQVVRGDSAAYFCASSRRGFQETQYFGPGTRLLVL.

This clone was counted a few times. Here the CDR3 reads CASSNGSILSEQYF. CDR3 DNA sequence: TGTGCCAGCAGCAACGGGAGCATACTGAGTGAGCAGTACTTC. This chain joins TRBV5-4 and TRBJ2-7, with TRBD2 as a possible D gene (6 bases). CDR1 and CDR2 from the germline V gene are SGHNT and YYREEE (reference sequence). Trimming pared 4 bases from V and 7 bases from J, leaving 18 bases between. This CDR3 region has 14 residues.

A word on this clone: This sample also contains other DNA sequences that code for the same CDR3. CDR3 amino acids: CASSYSSLNTEAFF. Here the CDR3 DNA reads TGTGCCAGCAGTTACTCATCTTTGAACACTGAAGCTTTCTTT. The rearrangement joins TRBV6-5 to TRBJ1-1; no firm D call. The germline CDR1 and CDR2 sequences are MNHEY and SVGAGI. With 0 bases removed from V and 0 bases from J, the gap between germline ends came to 5 bases. This CDR3 has 14 residues.

This clone was recorded a few times. The chain links TRBV27 to TRBJ2-5, with TRBD2 identical over 10 bases. The V gene's germline CDR1 is MNHEY and CDR2 SMNVEV (reference sequence). V trimming: 6 bases; J trimming: 5 bases; junction bases outside the gene matches: 18. The CDR3 is 18 residues long. CDR3 DNA sequence: TGTGCCAGCAGATCCCTTATAGCCAGCGGGAGGGCCGGGGAGACCCAGTACTTC. Protein sequence: CASRSLIASGRAGETQYF.

This clone was seen once. The chain joins TRBV25-1 to TRBJ2-3; 7 bases fit TRBD2. J lost 0 bases, V lost 7 bases, and 4 bases had no gene match. CDR1 is MGHDK, CDR2 SYGVNS, per germline. The CDR3 is 14 residues long. The CDR3 sequence: CASTRAGSTDTQYF. CDR3 nucleotides: TGTGCCAGCACCCGAGCGGGGAGCACAGATACGCAGTATTTT.

The V and J genes are TRBV7-9 and TRBJ2-7; D perhaps matches TRBD1 (6 bases). CDR1 is SEHNR, CDR2 FQNEAQ, per germline (reference sequence). The ends were cut back, 0 bases at V and 1 base at J, with 16 bases in the middle. CDR3 size: 17 residues. The DNA for the CDR3 is TGTGCCAGCAGCTTAGCGAGGGACACCGGAATTTCCTACGAGCAGTACTTC. Translated: CASSLARDTGISYEQYF.

The genes are TRBV5-1 and TRBJ2-2, with D perhaps TRBD2 (5 bases). The CDR3 contains 18 residues. CDR1 and CDR2 from the germline V gene are SGHRS and YFSETQ. Trimming left V 1 base short and J 5 bases short, with 21 bases between. CDR3 amino acids: CASSLLITGSGFTGELFF. The CDR3, as DNA: TGCGCCAGCAGCTTGTTGATAACGGGATCTGGTTTTACCGGGGAGCTGTTTTTT.

This chain joins TRBV6-5 and TRBJ2-7; 7 bases match TRBD1. There are 13 residues in the CDR3. The germline V gene has CDR1 MNHEY and CDR2 SVGAGI. Trimming took 2 bases from V and 6 from J; bases not matched to a gene: 4. The CDR3 nucleotides read TGTGCCAGCAGTTACAGGGGGCTGGGCGAGCAGTACTTC. Translating it yields CASSYRGLGEQYF.

The chain is built from TRBV7-9 and TRBJ1-4; the D is unclear. Germline V gives CDR1 SEHNR, CDR2 FQNEAQ (reference sequence). V lost 5 bases to trimming and J lost 6 bases, with 16 bases between them. This CDR3 spans 15 amino acids. The CDR3 DNA sequence: TGTGCCAGCAGCCCCGGAGCAAGTATCTATGAAAAACTGTTTTTT. It codes for CASSPGASIYEKLFF.

The chain links TRBV7-9 to TRBJ2-7; maybe TRBD2 (5 bases). The CDR3 is 15 residues long. Looked up from germline, CDR1 is SEHNR and CDR2 is FQNEAQ (reference sequence). The ends were cut back, 1 base at V and 3 bases at J, with 13 bases in the middle. CDR3 sequence: CASSLGPGFDYEQYF. The CDR3 DNA reads as TGTGCCAGCAGCTTAGGCCCGGGATTCGACTACGAGCAGTACTTC.

This clone was counted only a few times. V gene TRBV25-1 combines with J gene TRBJ2-7, with 7 bases identical to TRBD1. Germline CDR1 and CDR2: MGHDK and SYGVNS. J lost 6 bases, V lost 3 bases, and 2 bases had no gene match. The CDR3 is made up of 12 amino acids. This CDR3 reads CASSDRQGEQYF. CDR3 in DNA: TGTGCCAGCAGTGATCGACAGGGCGAGCAGTACTTC.

V gene TRBV6-6 combines with J gene TRBJ2-7, with D possibly being TRBD1 or TRBD2 (5 bases each). Trimming removed 6 bases at V and 3 bases at J, with 15 bases between. CDR3 length: 14 residues. Germline lookup yields CDR1 MNHNY and CDR2 SVGAGI (reference sequence). The CDR3 DNA is TGTGCCAGCAGCCCTCAGGGACCACTCTACGAGCAGTACTTC. Translated: CASSPQGPLYEQYF.

There are a few counts of this clone. The chain links TRBV7-3 to TRBJ2-1; D may be TRBD1 (6 bases). V lost 2 bases to trimming and J lost 1 base, with 9 bases between them. Germline V gives CDR1 SGHTA, CDR2 FQGTGA. The CDR3 loop spans 15 amino acids. CDR3 sequence reads: CASSLGTISYNEQFF. In DNA form, the CDR3 reads TGTGCCAGCAGCTTAGGGACAATATCCTACAATGAGCAGTTCTTC.

The rearrangement links TRBV21-1 to TRBJ2-1; TRBD2, as called in the table, went unchecked against the DNA. TRBV21-1 represents a pseudogene. This CDR3 region has 16 residues. CDR3 sequence (DNA): TGTGCCAGCAGCAACTCCTCCGGGCCGGCGGGCGGTGAGCAGTTCTTC. It yields the protein CASSNSSGPAGGEQFF.

This clone was seen more than once but under ten times. The CDR3 region has the DNA TGTGCCAGCAGCCAAGCAGGGAGGCCCGGGGAGCTGTTTTTT. Translating it yields CASSQAGRPGELFF. V usage is TRBV14 and J usage is TRBJ2-2, with D possibly TRBD2 on 6 matching bases. From germline, CDR1 is SGHDN and CDR2 FVKESK. V was trimmed by 1 base and J by 6 bases, leaving 9 bases between them. The CDR3 consists of 14 residues.

This clone was seen a handful of times. The chain combines TRBV21-1 with TRBJ1-1. TRBV21-1 is deemed a pseudogene. The CDR3 contains 15 residues. The CDR3 region is CASSNVPGRNTEAFF. The CDR3, as DNA: TGTGCCAGCAGCAATGTACCAGGGAGGAACACTGAAGCTTTCTTT.

The V gene is TRBV11-2, the J gene TRBJ2-2; unclear D gene. V was cut by 3 bases and J by 3 bases, with 8 bases left in between. The CDR3 contains 14 residues. Germline V gene data show CDR1 as SGHAT and CDR2 as FQNNGV. The DNA of the CDR3 is TGTGCCAGCAGCTTTACACCCGACACCGGGGAGCTGTTTTTT. Protein product: CASSFTPDTGELFF.

This chain connects TRBV18 to TRBJ2-3, with 10 bases aligning to TRBD1. The junction had 9 bases not matched to a gene; V was cut back by 4 bases and J by 14 bases. The germline CDR1 and CDR2 sequences are KGHSH and LQKENI. This CDR3 region has 13 residues. DNA for the CDR3: TGTGCCAGCTCACTGACCGGGACAGGGGAGCCGTATTTT. Translating it yields CASSLTGTGEPYF. The full variable domain, its missing parts supplied by reference TRBV18 and TRBJ2-3, is NAGVMQNPRHLVRRRGQEARLRCSPMKGHSHVYWYRQLPEEGLKFMVYLQKENIIDESGMPKERFSAEFPKEGPSILRIQQVVRGDSAAYFCASSLTGTGEPYFGPGTRLTVL.